Each of the 27 T cell receptor beta chains below was sequenced from the same sample in a study of cytomegalovirus exposure and HLA in healthy donors. Primers: 60 Vbeta forward and 13 Jbeta reverse. Libraries were prepared by immunoSEQ multiplex PCR; TCRdb keeps only in-frame clonotypes and omits some of them. The sample yields fewer than 150,000 clones, around 85% seen once. The sample comprised PBMCs. Receptors originate from a woman aged 25 to 45 in good health and CMV-seropositive.

The gene calls are TRBV6-5 and TRBJ1-2; D perhaps matches TRBD1 (6 bases). CDR3 length: 14 residues. Germline V CDR1 and CDR2: MNHEY, SVGAGI. The V end lost 4 bases, the J end lost 4 bases, and 13 bases lay between the germline ends. The CDR3 DNA follows: TGTGCCAGCAGTTCGCACAGGGTTGGCTATGGCTACACCTTC. Amino acids: CASSSHRVGYGYTF.

The chain employs TRBV28 and TRBJ2-5, with a tentative D call TRBD2 (5 bases). Germline V gene data show CDR1 as MDHEN and CDR2 as SYDVKM. This CDR3 region has 14 residues. Trimming took off 5 bases at V and 4 bases at J, with 14 bases between the two ends. The CDR3 loop is CASSPGVHVETQYF. The CDR3 nucleotides are TGTGCCAGCAGTCCCGGGGTGCACGTAGAGACCCAGTACTTC.

The chain recombines TRBV19 with TRBJ2-3; 10 bases are a match to TRBD1. Looked up from germline, CDR1 is LNHDA and CDR2 is SQIVND (reference sequence). V lost 7 bases and J lost 4; bases outside the gene matches: 11. The CDR3 covers 16 residues. The CDR3 nucleotides are TGTGCCAGTACCCCGGGCTGGGACAGGGGTCCAGATACGCAGTATTTT. Translation gives CASTPGWDRGPDTQYF.

V and J are TRBV5-5 and TRBJ1-3; TRBD1 might be the D (6 bases). Germline V gene sequence: CDR1 SGHKS, CDR2 YYEKEE (reference sequence). V lost 5 bases, J lost 3 bases, and 15 bases lay in between. The CDR3 covers 15 residues. CDR3 amino acids: CASSPDRIGGNTIYF. The CDR3 DNA reads as TGTGCCAGCAGTCCCGACAGGATTGGTGGAAACACCATATATTTT.

CDR3 bases: TGTGCCAGCTCTTCGGGGAGCCCCGAAGCTTTCTTT. Amino acids: CASSSGSPEAFF. The genes are TRBV18 and TRBJ1-1; D gene unclear. The CDR3 is made up of 12 amino acids. Germline V gives CDR1 KGHSH, CDR2 LQKENI. Trimming removed 6 bases from V and 8 bases from J, with 13 bases in between.

This chain links TRBV30 with TRBJ1-6; tentatively, D is TRBD1 (5 bases). The CDR3 covers 13 residues. Germline V lookup: CDR1 GTSNPN, CDR2 SVGIG (reference sequence). Deletions cut 3 bases from V and 9 bases from J, with 12 bases between. CDR3 nucleotides: TGTGCCTGGAGGGGGCAGGAGATTTCACCCCTCCACTTT. Its protein is CAWRGQEISPLHF.

This chain uses TRBV27 with TRBJ1-4, with a possible D match to TRBD1 (5 bases). Germline CDR1 and CDR2: MNHEY and SMNVEV (reference sequence). V was shortened by 3 bases and J by 3 bases, with 11 bases between the two germline ends. The CDR3 is made up of 15 amino acids. This CDR3 is CASSFRGRANEKLFF. The CDR3 DNA sequence: TGTGCCAGCAGTTTTCGCGGCAGGGCTAATGAAAAACTGTTTTTT.

The chain has TRBV2 and TRBJ1-2, with 7 bases that match TRBD1. V was pared by 6 bases and J by 4 bases, with 5 bases of the junction left unmatched. CDR1 and CDR2 from the germline V gene are SNHLY and FYNNEI. CDR3 length: 13 residues. This CDR3 reads CASRSRGVYGYTF. The CDR3 DNA is TGTGCCAGCAGGAGCAGGGGGGTCTATGGCTACACCTTC.

The V call is TRBV5-1, the J call TRBJ1-1, with TRBD1 matching 8 bases. V dropped 4 bases and J dropped 0; count of bases not matched to a gene: 5. Germline V gene sequence: CDR1 SGHRS, CDR2 YFSETQ. The CDR3 extends over 15 amino acids. In nucleotides, the CDR3 is TGCGCCAGCAGCCCAGACAGGGGAATGAACACTGAAGCTTTCTTT. Its protein product is CASSPDRGMNTEAFF.

This clone was seen more than once but under ten times. V is TRBV19 and J is TRBJ2-1; 8 bases are shared with TRBD2. V lost 10 bases and J lost 4; bases outside the gene matches: 9. This CDR3 spans 14 amino acids. Germline V CDR1 and CDR2: LNHDA, SQIVND (reference sequence). In DNA form, the CDR3 reads TGTGCCACCTCGGCAGAGCGGGGGTACAATGAGCAGTTCTTC. This translates into CATSAERGYNEQFF.

J is TRBJ2-3 and V is TRBV5-1, with TRBD2 identical over 8 bases. The CDR3 is 18 amino acids. Trimming at V came to 4 bases and at J to 5 bases, leaving 18 bases not matched to a gene. Germline assignment: CDR1 SGHRS and CDR2 YFSETQ. The DNA for the CDR3 is TGCGCCAGCAGCCGCGACCCTGTGTCGGGACTAGGGATAGATACGCAGTATTTT. Translation: CASSRDPVSGLGIDTQYF.

The CDR3 loop reads CASFVKGKRGTEAFF. CDR3 DNA: TGCGCCAGCTTTGTAAAAGGAAAGCGAGGGACTGAAGCTTTCTTT. The chain is built from TRBV10-1 and TRBJ1-1; D gene unclear. V was clipped by 8 bases and J by 5 bases, with 21 bases between them. This CDR3 has 15 residues. The V gene's germline CDR1 is WNHNN and CDR2 SYGVQD (reference sequence).

The chain carries TRBV4-1 and TRBJ2-5; possibly TRBD2 for D (6 bases). This CDR3 has 15 amino acids. Germline CDR1 reads MGHRA; CDR2 reads YSYEKL. Trimming took 3 bases from V and 2 from J, leaving 13 bases between them. The CDR3 loop is CASSHSTGVQETQYF. CDR3 bases: TGCGCCAGCAGCCACTCTACGGGGGTTCAAGAGACCCAGTACTTC.

This chain links TRBV7-9 with TRBJ2-5; 10 bases align to TRBD2. Trimming took 4 bases from V and 5 from J; bases not matched to a gene: 13. The germline V gene encodes CDR1 SEHNR and CDR2 FQNEAQ (reference sequence). The CDR3 sequence is 17 residues long. The CDR3, as DNA: TGTGCCAGCAGCTGGGCGAATGGAGCGGGGGGGCTTGAGACCCAGTACTTC. It is translated as CASSWANGAGGLETQYF.

The chain is built from TRBV6-5 and TRBJ1-1; D unclear. Germline CDR1 reads MNHEY; CDR2 reads SVGAGI. V lost 6 bases and J 2 bases, leaving 7 bases between the germline ends. The CDR3 totals 12 residues. The CDR3 loop is CASRGDNTEAFF. CDR3 nucleotides: TGTGCCAGCAGGGGAGATAACACTGAAGCTTTCTTT.

A note on this clone: A junction end diverges from the germline sequence, so it may reflect a read error. The CDR3 coding sequence is TGTGCCAGCAGTTACGTGGAAGAGGGCTCCTACGGGCAGTACTTC. This codes for CASSYVEEGSYGQYF. The V and J genes are TRBV6-6 and TRBJ2-7, with a weak D call TRBD2 (5 bases). The germline CDR1 and CDR2 sequences are MNHNY and SVGAGI (reference sequence). The CDR3 covers 15 residues.

This CDR3 reads CSARQDSYTF. The CDR3 DNA follows: TGCAGTGCTAGACAGGATAGCTACACCTTC. This chain links TRBV20-1 with TRBJ1-2, with D unresolved. Trimming took 2 bases from V and 9 from J, leaving 7 bases between them. Germline CDR1 is DFQATT and CDR2 is SNEGSKA (reference sequence). CDR3 length equals 10 residues.

The genes are TRBV6-5 and TRBJ2-5; 10 bases match TRBD2. The CDR3 is made up of 14 amino acids. The ends lost 11 bases at V and 7 bases at J; junction bases unmatched: 13. Germline CDR1 is MNHEY and CDR2 is SVGAGI. The CDR3 region has the DNA TGTGCCCCTGGGAGCGGGAGGGCATCAGGGACCCAGTACTTC. Translating it yields CAPGSGRASGTQYF.

This chain links TRBV7-2 with TRBJ1-5; D gene uncertain. This CDR3 contains 15 residues. The V gene lost 2 bases and the J gene lost 11 bases, with 19 bases spanning the gap. Per the germline V gene, CDR1 is SGHTA and CDR2 is FQGNSA. DNA for the CDR3: TGTGCCAGCAGCTTACGTGCGGGTCTGGGATTAGCCCAGCATTTT. Translating gives CASSLRAGLGLAQHF.

The chain carries TRBV5-1 and TRBJ2-1, with TRBD2 matching over 8 bases. With 4 bases clipped from V and 5 bases from J, the junction kept 8 bases outside the gene matches. This CDR3 spans 15 amino acids. Looked up from germline, CDR1 is SGHRS and CDR2 is YFSETQ. CDR3 amino acids: CASSRSGSRDNEQFF. The CDR3 coding sequence is TGCGCCAGCAGCAGGAGCGGGAGTAGGGACAATGAGCAGTTCTTC.

CDR3 sequence (DNA): TGTGCCAGCAGCCCCCAGGAGGGGGCCAGCTATGGCTACACCTTC. It is translated as CASSPQEGASYGYTF. The chain uses TRBV28 and TRBJ1-2, with 7 bases matching TRBD1. This CDR3 region has 15 residues. Germline V CDR1 and CDR2: MDHEN, SYDVKM. V was clipped by 6 bases and J by 4 bases; unmatched bases: 11.

This rearrangement joins TRBV5-1 to TRBJ2-7; 16 bases match TRBD2. With V trimmed by 2 bases and J by 5 bases, 10 bases remained unmatched. Germline V gene sequence: CDR1 SGHRS, CDR2 YFSETQ. CDR3 length: 18 residues. The CDR3 sequence: CASSFRGLAGGPKNEQYF. CDR3 in DNA: TGCGCCAGCAGCTTTCGGGGACTAGCGGGAGGGCCAAAAAACGAGCAGTACTTC.

The rearrangement links TRBV6-5 to TRBJ2-3; 7 bases fit TRBD1. J lost 4 bases, V lost 4 bases, and 5 bases had no gene match. Germline-derived CDR1 and CDR2 are MNHEY and SVGAGI. This CDR3 has 14 residues. The CDR3 sequence is CASSSRQGADTQYF. The CDR3 nucleotides are TGTGCCAGCAGTTCCCGACAGGGAGCAGATACGCAGTATTTT.

The genes are TRBV30 and TRBJ1-2; D remains ambiguous. Germline V CDR1 and CDR2: GTSNPN, SVGIG (reference sequence). This CDR3 is 14 amino acids long. V was cut by 0 bases and J by 1 base, with 9 bases left in between. The CDR3 sequence: CAWSVPGLNYGYTF. The CDR3 region has the DNA TGTGCCTGGAGTGTACCAGGACTTAACTATGGCTACACCTTC.

Only a few counts were recorded for this clone. The chain carries TRBV25-1 and TRBJ1-1; D remains ambiguous. The V end lost 3 bases, the J end lost 5 bases, and 16 bases lay between the germline ends. Germline lookup yields CDR1 MGHDK and CDR2 SYGVNS. The CDR3 spans 15 residues. The CDR3 DNA sequence: TGTGCCAGCAGTGACCGACCCATCGGGGTGACTGAAGCTTTCTTT. This codes for CASSDRPIGVTEAFF.

The rearrangement joins TRBV2 to TRBJ2-5; 13 bases agree with TRBD2. The CDR3 covers 15 residues. In germline, CDR1 is SNHLY, CDR2 FYNNEI. V was clipped by 6 bases and J by 5 bases; unmatched bases: 6. The CDR3 DNA sequence: TGTGCCAGCAGGCCTCGGACTAGCGGGGGCGAGACCCAGTACTTC. This codes for CASRPRTSGGETQYF.

In this sample, this clone turned up a few times. This chain uses TRBV6-1 with TRBJ1-1; 7 bases align to TRBD1. With V trimmed by 5 bases and J by 0 bases, 3 bases remained unmatched. Germline values: CDR1 MNHNS, CDR2 SASEGT. This CDR3 spans 14 amino acids. CDR3: CASSLTGLNTEAFF. The CDR3, as DNA: TGTGCCAGCAGTTTGACAGGGTTGAACACTGAAGCTTTCTTT.